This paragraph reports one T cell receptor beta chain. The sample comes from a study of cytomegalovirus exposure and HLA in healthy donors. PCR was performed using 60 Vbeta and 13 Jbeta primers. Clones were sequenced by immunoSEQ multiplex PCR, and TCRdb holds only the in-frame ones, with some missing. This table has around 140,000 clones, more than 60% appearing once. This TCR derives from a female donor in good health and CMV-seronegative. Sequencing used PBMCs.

CDR3 nucleotide sequence: TGCGCCAGCAGCCGGCAGGGACAGGGAGGAGGTCGCACCGGGGAGCTGTTTTTT. Its translation: CASSRQGQGGGRTGELFF. This chain joins TRBV5-1 and TRBJ2-2; the match to TRBD1 covers 9 bases. CDR1 and CDR2 from the germline V gene are SGHRS and YFSETQ. The V and J ends lost 4 bases and 4 bases, in that order; junction bases with no gene match: 14. CDR3 size: 18 residues.